This passage covers 28 T cell receptor beta chains from one sample sequenced in a study of blood T cell repertoires in COVID-19. Using immunoSEQ multiplex PCR, the repertoire was profiled, and TCRdb retains in-frame clones only, with some absent. The sample shows hundreds of thousands of clones, around 91% of them seen only once. The sequencing input was PBMCs or T cells enriched from blood (not recorded which). These receptors were obtained from a woman aged 18-35 years with acute COVID-19.

In regard to this clone: This specimen includes other DNA sequences encoding the same CDR3. This chain connects TRBV11-2 to TRBJ2-2, with 8 bases aligning to TRBD1. The CDR3 spans 15 residues. Per the germline V gene, CDR1 is SGHAT and CDR2 is FQNNGV. Unmatched junction bases numbered 1, after V lost 3 bases and J lost 1 base. This CDR3 is CASSFGTGNTGELFF. The CDR3 DNA is TGTGCCAGCAGCTTTGGGACAGGGAACACCGGGGAGCTGTTTTTT.

This clone was detected a few times. The rearrangement joins TRBV12-3 or TRBV12-4 to TRBJ1-5; D remains ambiguous. V lost 6 bases to trimming and J lost 9 bases, with 12 bases between them. The CDR3 is 12 amino acids. The CDR3 region has the DNA TGTGCCAGCAGGGGCACCGCCACGCCCCAGCATTTT. It codes for CASRGTATPQHF.

The chain's CDR3 is CASDSTALTTEAFF. The CDR3 DNA follows: TGTGCCAGCGACTCGACAGCCTTGACCACTGAAGCTTTCTTT. The chain carries TRBV28 and TRBJ1-1; D is perhaps TRBD1 (5 bases). Germline values: CDR1 MDHEN, CDR2 SYDVKM. Trimming removed 8 bases at V and 4 bases at J, with 17 bases between. The CDR3 runs to 14 residues.

This clone was seen just once. In DNA form, the CDR3 reads TGTGCCAGCAGTCTTGGGAATGGACAGCTCTACGAGCAGTACTTC. Protein sequence: CASSLGNGQLYEQYF. The chain recombines TRBV9 with TRBJ2-7; perhaps TRBD1 as D (6 bases). V was pared by 5 bases and J by 3 bases, with 18 bases between. CDR3 length: 15 residues. CDR1 and CDR2 from the germline V gene are SGDLS and YYNGEE.

This chain uses TRBV3-1 (or the pseudogene TRBV3-2) with TRBJ2-5, with 8 bases identical to TRBD1. V shed 2 bases and J 1 base; nucleotides not matched to a gene: 3. From germline, CDR1 is LGHDT and CDR2 YNNKEL (reference sequence). There are 15 residues in the CDR3. The CDR3 DNA reads as TGTGCCAGCAGCCAATTGGGACAGGCCCAAGAGACCCAGTACTTC. This encodes CASSQLGQAQETQYF.

This clone has more than one count but fewer than ten. The CDR3 bases are TGTGCCAGCAGTGTGACAGGGTCGAACACCGGGGAGCTGTTTTTT. This gives the protein CASSVTGSNTGELFF. J is TRBJ2-2 and V is TRBV28, with 7 bases aligning to TRBD1. The germline V gene has CDR1 MDHEN and CDR2 SYDVKM. V shed 5 bases and J 0 bases; nucleotides not matched to a gene: 3. The CDR3 contains 15 residues.

J is TRBJ2-1 and V is TRBV2; no firm D call. Trimming shortened V by 1 base and J by 9 bases, and 7 bases separated the two germline ends. The CDR3 has 12 residues. Per germline, CDR1 SNHLY and CDR2 FYNNEI. CDR3 coding DNA: TGTGCCAGCAGTGAAGGTGCCGGTGAGCAGTTCTTC. This translates into CASSEGAGEQFF.

The CDR3 bases are TGTGCCAGCAGCTCCCGGGAGGACGTCTACGAGCAGTACTTC. Encoded protein: CASSSREDVYEQYF. This chain joins TRBV11-2 and TRBJ2-7; 7 bases align to TRBD2. With 4 bases clipped from V and 3 bases from J, the junction kept 6 bases outside the gene matches. The CDR3 length is 14 residues. The germline CDR1 and CDR2 sequences are SGHAT and FQNNGV.

The gene calls are TRBV19 and TRBJ2-2; D perhaps matches TRBD1 (6 bases). V was pared by 4 bases and J by 7 bases, with 13 bases between. The germline V gene has CDR1 LNHDA and CDR2 SQIVND (reference sequence). CDR3 length equals 14 residues. The CDR3 region is CASSRNRVDGELFF. In nucleotides, the CDR3 is TGTGCCAGTAGTAGGAACAGGGTCGACGGGGAGCTGTTTTTT.

This chain connects TRBV29-1 to TRBJ2-7, with 7 bases lining up with TRBD2. CDR3 length: 12 amino acids. The germline CDR1 and CDR2 sequences are SQVTM and ANQGSEA. Trimming removed 5 bases from V and 6 bases from J; junction bases left unmatched: 7. CDR3 amino acids: CSVRSGNAEQYF. The CDR3 DNA reads as TGCAGCGTTAGGAGCGGGAATGCCGAGCAGTACTTC.

This sequence joins TRBV9 and TRBJ1-2, with a weak D call TRBD1 (6 bases). V dropped 4 bases and J dropped 6 bases, with 13 bases sitting between them. Germline V gives CDR1 SGDLS, CDR2 YYNGEE. The CDR3 length is 13 residues. CDR3: CASSSGGLDGYTF. The CDR3 nucleotides read TGTGCCAGCAGCTCCGGGGGGCTTGATGGCTACACCTTC.

V usage is TRBV5-1 and J usage is TRBJ2-1, with TRBD2 matching 7 bases. This CDR3 has 14 residues. Germline V gives CDR1 SGHRS, CDR2 YFSETQ. With 3 bases clipped from V and 9 bases from J, the junction kept 9 bases outside the gene matches. The CDR3 loop is CASSYRLAGGEQFF. CDR3 nucleotide sequence: TGCGCCAGCAGCTATAGACTAGCTGGGGGTGAGCAGTTCTTC.

The rearrangement links TRBV5-1 to TRBJ1-2, with D tentatively TRBD1 (5 bases). Between the trimmed V and J ends, which lost 7 bases and 2 bases, there was a span of 12 bases. Per germline, CDR1 SGHRS and CDR2 YFSETQ. The CDR3 is 13 residues long. CDR3 sequence (DNA): TGCGCCAGCGCTGGGGGGGACAACTATGGCTACACCTTC. The encoded protein is CASAGGDNYGYTF.

The count of this clone is one. The chain joins TRBV28 to TRBJ2-1; 7 nucleotides align to TRBD2. V trimming: 3 bases; J trimming: 5 bases; junction bases outside the gene matches: 4. The CDR3 totals 14 residues. In germline, CDR1 is MDHEN, CDR2 SYDVKM. CDR3 sequence (DNA): TGTGCCAGCAGTTTGGGGGGGTTTAACAATGAGCAGTTCTTC. Residues: CASSLGGFNNEQFF.

The rearrangement uses TRBV10-3 and TRBJ1-5, with 11 bases matching TRBD1. This CDR3 contains 14 residues. Germline CDR1 reads ENHRY; CDR2 reads SYGVKD. V was clipped by 6 bases and J by 4 bases; unmatched bases: 2. The CDR3 is CAISRDRGNQPQHF. CDR3 DNA: TGTGCCATCAGCCGGGACAGGGGGAATCAGCCCCAGCATTTT.

The J gene is TRBJ1-2, the V gene TRBV28; TRBD1 might be the D (6 bases). Per germline, CDR1 MDHEN and CDR2 SYDVKM. The V end was cut by 3 bases, the J end by 0 bases, with 14 bases between. The CDR3 length is 16 residues. The CDR3 loop reads CASSLGTTGSNYGYTF. CDR3 in DNA: TGTGCCAGCAGTTTGGGTACTACAGGGTCTAACTATGGCTACACCTTC.

The chain links TRBV18 to TRBJ1-2; 8 nucleotides agree with TRBD1. The germline CDR1 and CDR2 sequences are KGHSH and LQKENI. The CDR3 has 13 residues. V lost 2 bases to trimming and J lost 6 bases; unmatched junction nucleotides: 2. The CDR3 DNA reads TGTGCCAGCTCACCAACGACAGGGGATGGCTACACCTTC. This encodes CASSPTTGDGYTF.

The chain couples TRBV19 to TRBJ2-3; D is possibly TRBD1 (6 bases). The V gene lost 3 bases and the J gene lost 3 bases, with 13 bases spanning the gap. This CDR3 contains 15 residues. Germline values: CDR1 LNHDA, CDR2 SQIVND (reference sequence). The CDR3: CASSMGRGQTDTQYF. The CDR3, as DNA: TGTGCCAGTAGTATGGGCAGGGGCCAAACAGATACGCAGTATTTT.

The chain links TRBV28 to TRBJ1-6; 9 nucleotides agree with TRBD1. The trim removed 4 bases at V and 8 bases at J, leaving 6 bases unmatched. The CDR3 spans 15 residues. Germline CDR1 reads MDHEN; CDR2 reads SYDVKM. CDR3 region: CASSWDRARDSPLHF. The CDR3 DNA reads as TGTGCCAGCAGTTGGGACAGGGCCAGGGATTCACCCCTCCACTTT. The full variable domain, rest sourced from reference TRBV28 and TRBJ1-6, is DVKVTQSSRYLVKRTGEKVFLECVQDMDHENMFWYRQDPGLGLRLIYFSYDVKMKEKGDIPEGYSVSREKKERFSLILESASTNQTSMYLCASSWDRARDSPLHFGNGTRLTVT.

The chain recombines TRBV28 with TRBJ1-5; 8 bases are shared with TRBD1. The V gene's germline CDR1 is MDHEN and CDR2 SYDVKM. The CDR3 is 18 amino acids. V lost 2 bases and J lost 2; bases outside the gene matches: 11. The CDR3 loop reads CASSLRTLQGVGNQPQHF. DNA of the CDR3: TGTGCCAGCAGTTTACGTACCCTACAGGGGGTCGGCAATCAGCCCCAGCATTTT.

This sequence joins TRBV5-6 and TRBJ2-7; possible D gene TRBD1, 6 bases. V lost 4 bases and J 6 bases, leaving 14 bases between the germline ends. The CDR3 is made up of 13 amino acids. Germline CDR1 and CDR2: SGHDT and YYEEEE. CDR3 DNA sequence: TGTGCCAGCAGCCGGGGACACCTCTCCGAGCAGTACTTC. It translates to CASSRGHLSEQYF.

The chain has TRBV5-1 and TRBJ2-7; a weak D match, TRBD2 (5 bases). Germline assignment: CDR1 SGHRS and CDR2 YFSETQ. The CDR3 is 14 amino acids. V lost 0 bases to trimming and J lost 2 bases, with 9 bases between them. CDR3 amino acids: CASSLGYGTYEQYF. CDR3 coding DNA: TGCGCCAGCAGCTTGGGCTACGGGACCTACGAGCAGTACTTC. Filled out from reference TRBV5-1 and TRBJ2-7, the complete variable domain reads KAGVTQTPRYLIKTRGQQVTLSCSPISGHRSVSWYQQTPGQGLQFLFEYFSETQRNKGNFPGRFSGRQFSNSRSEMNVSTLELGDSALYLCASSLGYGTYEQYFGPGTRLTVT.

The chain couples TRBV25-1 to TRBJ1-4; D remains unclear. CDR3 length: 12 amino acids. Between the trimmed V and J ends, which lost 7 bases and 4 bases, there was a span of 7 bases. CDR1 is MGHDK, CDR2 SYGVNS, per germline. The CDR3 region is CASKPGNEKLFF. In DNA form, the CDR3 reads TGTGCCAGCAAACCGGGTAATGAAAAACTGTTTTTT.

The V gene is TRBV11-3, the J gene TRBJ2-2; TRBD2 might be the D (5 bases). The V end lost 7 bases, the J end lost 8 bases, and 14 bases lay between the germline ends. This CDR3 region has 13 residues. The germline V gene encodes CDR1 SGHNT and CDR2 YENEEA. This CDR3 reads CASTSSLAGELFF. The CDR3 DNA is TGTGCCAGCACCTCAAGCCTAGCTGGGGAGCTGTTTTTT.

The rearrangement links TRBV13 to TRBJ2-3, with a weak D call TRBD2 (5 bases). The V gene lost 1 base and the J gene lost 7 bases, with 9 bases spanning the gap. The CDR3 runs 13 residues. CDR1 is PRHDT and CDR2 is FYEKMQ in the germline V gene (reference sequence). CDR3 in DNA: TGTGCCAGCAGCTTAGATTCGGGGTATACGCAGTATTTT. It specifies CASSLDSGYTQYF.

The genes are TRBV7-9 and TRBJ2-2; D call uncertain. Trimming pared 3 bases from V and 0 bases from J, leaving 8 bases between. The CDR3 is made up of 15 amino acids. Germline V CDR1 and CDR2: SEHNR, FQNEAQ (reference sequence). The CDR3, as DNA: TGTGCCAGCAGCTTCGGCGGTCCGAACACCGGGGAGCTGTTTTTT. Protein sequence: CASSFGGPNTGELFF.

Remarks on this clone: Other DNA sequences in the sample encode the same CDR3. The rearrangement uses TRBV27 and TRBJ2-7, with a possible D match to TRBD1 (6 bases). V was trimmed by 2 bases and J by 4 bases, leaving 12 bases between them. The CDR3 sequence is 14 residues long. CDR1 and CDR2 from the germline V gene are MNHEY and SMNVEV (reference sequence). This chain's CDR3 is CASSLRQGLYEQYF. The CDR3 DNA reads TGTGCCAGCAGTTTAAGGCAGGGGCTTTACGAGCAGTACTTC.

The rearrangement joins TRBV12-3 or TRBV12-4 to TRBJ1-2; D is ambiguous. The CDR3 totals 13 residues. V was trimmed by 2 bases and J by 6 bases, leaving 10 bases between them. The CDR3 sequence: CASSLSGTDGYTF. Written as DNA, the CDR3 is TGTGCCAGCAGTTTATCGGGTACGGATGGCTACACCTTC.